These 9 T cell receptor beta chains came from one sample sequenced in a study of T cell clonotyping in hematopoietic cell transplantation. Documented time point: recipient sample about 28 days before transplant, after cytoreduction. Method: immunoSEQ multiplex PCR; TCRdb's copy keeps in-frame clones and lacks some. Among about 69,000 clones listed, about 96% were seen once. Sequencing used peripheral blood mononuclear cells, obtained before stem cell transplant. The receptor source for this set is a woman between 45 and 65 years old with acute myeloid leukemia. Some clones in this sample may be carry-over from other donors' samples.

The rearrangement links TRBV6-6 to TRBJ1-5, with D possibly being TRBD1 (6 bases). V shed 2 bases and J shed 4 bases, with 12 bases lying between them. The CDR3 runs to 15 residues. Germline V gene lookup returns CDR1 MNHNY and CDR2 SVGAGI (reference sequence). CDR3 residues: CASSYERGSNQPQHF. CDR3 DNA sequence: TGTGCCAGCAGTTACGAGAGGGGGAGTAATCAGCCCCAGCATTTT.

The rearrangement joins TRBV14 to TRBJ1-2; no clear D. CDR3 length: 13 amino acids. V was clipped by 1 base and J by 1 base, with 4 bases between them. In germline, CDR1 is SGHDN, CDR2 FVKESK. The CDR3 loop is CASSQALNYGYTF. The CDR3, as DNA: TGTGCCAGCAGCCAAGCGCTTAACTATGGCTACACCTTC. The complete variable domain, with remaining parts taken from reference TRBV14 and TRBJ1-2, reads EAGVTQFPSHSVIEKGQTVTLRCDPISGHDNLYWYRRVMGKEIKFLLHFVKESKQDESGMPNNRFLAERTGGTYSTLKVQPAELEDSGVYFCASSQALNYGYTFGSGTRLTVV.

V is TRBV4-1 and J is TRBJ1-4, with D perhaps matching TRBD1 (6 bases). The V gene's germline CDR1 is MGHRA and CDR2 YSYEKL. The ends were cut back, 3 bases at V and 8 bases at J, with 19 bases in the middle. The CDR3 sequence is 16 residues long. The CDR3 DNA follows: TGCGCCAGCAGCCATGTTGAGGGGGACAAAGGCGAAAAACTGTTTTTT. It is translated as CASSHVEGDKGEKLFF.

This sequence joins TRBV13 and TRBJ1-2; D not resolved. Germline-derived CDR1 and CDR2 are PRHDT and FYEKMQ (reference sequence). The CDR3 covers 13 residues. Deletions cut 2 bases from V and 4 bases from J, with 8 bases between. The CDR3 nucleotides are TGTGCCAGCAGCTTAAGGCAAGTCTATGGCTACACCTTC. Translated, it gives CASSLRQVYGYTF.

This chain's CDR3 is CSASKLYGYTF. The DNA of the CDR3 is TGCAGTGCTAGTAAACTGTATGGCTACACCTTC. The rearrangement links TRBV20-1 to TRBJ1-2; D is uncertain. Trimming shortened V by 3 bases and J by 5 bases, and 7 bases separated the two germline ends. The CDR3 runs to 11 residues. Germline V gene sequence: CDR1 DFQATT, CDR2 SNEGSKA (reference sequence).

This CDR3 reads CASSIVGVFTGELFF. CDR3 sequence (DNA): TGTGCCAGTAGTATAGTGGGAGTTTTCACCGGGGAGCTGTTTTTT. This rearrangement joins TRBV19 to TRBJ2-2, with D possibly being TRBD2 (5 bases). Germline loops: CDR1 LNHDA, CDR2 SQIVND (reference sequence). Trimming pared 1 base from V and 4 bases from J, leaving 10 bases between. The CDR3 totals 15 residues. Full variable domain (missing parts from reference TRBV19 and TRBJ2-2): DGGITQSPKYLFRKEGQNVTLSCEQNLNHDAMYWYRQDPGQGLRLIYYSQIVNDFQKGDIAEGYSVSREKKESFPLTVTSAQKNPTAFYLCASSIVGVFTGELFFGEGSRLTVL.

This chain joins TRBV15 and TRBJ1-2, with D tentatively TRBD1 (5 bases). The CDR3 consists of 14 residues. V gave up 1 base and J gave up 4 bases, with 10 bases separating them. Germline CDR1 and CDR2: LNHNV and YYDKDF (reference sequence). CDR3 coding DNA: TGTGCCACCAGCAGAGTGGGGGATGGCTATGGCTACACCTTC. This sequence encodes CATSRVGDGYGYTF.

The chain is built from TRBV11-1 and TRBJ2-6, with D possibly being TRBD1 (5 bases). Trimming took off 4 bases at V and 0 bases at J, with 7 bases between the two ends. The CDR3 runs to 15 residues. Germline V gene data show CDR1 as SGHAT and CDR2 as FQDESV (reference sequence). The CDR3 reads CASSSTVSGANVLTF. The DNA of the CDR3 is TGTGCCAGCAGCTCGACAGTCTCTGGGGCCAACGTCCTGACTTTC.

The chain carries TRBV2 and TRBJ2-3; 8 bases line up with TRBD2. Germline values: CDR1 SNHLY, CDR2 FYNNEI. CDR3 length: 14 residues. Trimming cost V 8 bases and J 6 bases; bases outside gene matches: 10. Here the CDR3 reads CASAGLAKPDTQYF. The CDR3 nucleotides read TGTGCCAGCGCTGGACTAGCAAAGCCGGATACGCAGTATTTT.